Following are 10 T cell receptor beta chains from one sample sequenced in a study of blood T cell repertoires in COVID-19 (dated by TCRdb to the early 2020s). Receptor libraries were prepared by the immunoSEQ multiplex PCR assay. TCRdb retrieved this table from immuneACCESS and kept in-frame rearrangements only. Not all clones are present; in checked studies, unresolved V genes account for under half, and no reason is known for the remainder. For this sample the table gives under 250,000 clones, of which around 85% were detected only once. Jointly, the top ten make up 6.2% of the sample. The material sequenced was peripheral blood. The receptors shown here come from a man aged 60-69 years with acute or convalescent COVID-19.

V is TRBV5-1 and J is TRBJ1-2; 10 bases are shared with TRBD1. After removal of 0 bases from V and 2 bases from J, the junction contained 1 base not matched to a gene. From germline, CDR1 is SGHRS and CDR2 YFSETQ. This CDR3 contains 15 residues. The CDR3 reads CASSLGQGANYGYTF. The CDR3 coding sequence is TGCGCCAGCAGCTTGGGACAGGGGGCGAACTATGGCTACACCTTC.

This chain connects TRBV12-5 to TRBJ1-4; D might be TRBD1 (6 bases). The length of the CDR3 is 17 residues. CDR1 is LGHNT and CDR2 is FRNRAP in the germline V gene. Trimming took off 7 bases at V and 0 bases at J, with 18 bases between the two ends. This CDR3 is CASVALRQVATNEKLFF. The DNA of the CDR3 is TGTGCTAGTGTAGCCCTCCGACAGGTTGCAACTAATGAAAAACTGTTTTTT. Supplemented by reference TRBV12-5 and TRBJ1-4, the full variable domain reads DARVTQTPRHKVTEMGQEVTMRCQPILGHNTVFWYRQTMMQGLELLAYFRNRAPLDDSGMPKDRFSAEMPDATLATLKIQPSEPRDSAVYFCASVALRQVATNEKLFFGSGTQLSVL.

CDR3 sequence reads: CAWSPGGDQPQHF. The CDR3 region has the DNA TGTGCCTGGAGTCCGGGGGGCGATCAGCCCCAGCATTTT. The chain has TRBV30 and TRBJ1-5, with a weak D call TRBD1 (6 bases). The ends were cut back, 2 bases at V and 5 bases at J, with 10 bases in the middle. Per germline, CDR1 GTSNPN and CDR2 SVGIG (reference sequence). The CDR3 runs 13 residues. The complete variable domain, with remaining parts taken from reference TRBV30 and TRBJ1-5, reads SQTIHQWPATLVQPVGSPLSLECTVEGTSNPNLYWYRQAAGRGLQLLFYSVGIGQISSEVPQNLSASRPQDRQFILSSKKLLLSDSGFYLCAWSPGGDQPQHFGDGTRLSIL.

The genes are TRBV4-3 and TRBJ1-1; D gene unclear. V lost 0 bases, J lost 4 bases, and 12 bases lay in between. This CDR3 is built from 15 residues. Looked up from germline, CDR1 is LGHNA and CDR2 is YSLEER. DNA of the CDR3: TGCGCCAGCAGCCAAGATTACAATCGGGGCACTGAAGCTTTCTTT. Its protein product is CASSQDYNRGTEAFF.

The chain has TRBV28 and TRBJ2-7; 9 bases match TRBD1. V gave up 3 bases and J gave up 6 bases; unmatched junction bases: 3. The CDR3 totals 13 residues. From germline, CDR1 is MDHEN and CDR2 SYDVKM. The CDR3 loop is CASSFNRGREQYF. The CDR3 nucleotides are TGTGCCAGCAGTTTTAACAGGGGGCGCGAGCAGTACTTC.

The chain has TRBV6-1 and TRBJ1-2; the match to TRBD1 covers 8 bases. Germline values: CDR1 MNHNS, CDR2 SASEGT. The CDR3 extends over 15 amino acids. The V gene end was trimmed by 0 bases and the J gene end by 7 bases; junction bases not matched to a gene: 7. CDR3 protein: CASSEAGRGRGGYTF. DNA of the CDR3: TGTGCCAGCAGTGAAGCCGGCAGGGGGCGAGGTGGCTACACCTTC.

The chain couples TRBV18 to TRBJ1-2, with D maybe TRBD1 (6 bases). The germline gives CDR1 KGHSH, CDR2 LQKENI. This CDR3 has 16 residues. Deletions cut 8 bases from V and 1 base from J, with 20 bases between. The CDR3 sequence: CASTDSQGELNYGYTF. CDR3 sequence (DNA): TGTGCCAGCACAGATTCACAGGGAGAGCTTAACTATGGCTACACCTTC.

This chain connects TRBV2 to TRBJ1-5; TRBD1 aligns across 9 bases. CDR1 is SNHLY, CDR2 FYNNEI, per germline. The CDR3 is 13 amino acids. Losses at the gene ends were 6 bases for V and 7 bases for J; bases not matched to a gene: 4. For the CDR3, the DNA is TGTGCCAGCAGGGACAGGGGTGAACAGCCCCAGCATTTT. Its translation is CASRDRGEQPQHF.

The CDR3: CASRAGGRVWVGYTF. CDR3 DNA: TGTGCCAGCAGGGCAGGAGGGAGAGTTTGGGTGGGCTACACCTTC. This rearrangement joins TRBV2 to TRBJ1-2; D is uncertain. This CDR3 spans 15 amino acids. The germline gives CDR1 SNHLY, CDR2 FYNNEI. V lost 6 bases, J lost 8 bases, and 22 bases lay in between.

J is TRBJ2-7 and V is TRBV5-1, with 7 bases matching TRBD2. Germline CDR1 SGHRS, CDR2 YFSETQ. The CDR3 sequence is 14 residues long. V was clipped by 5 bases and J by 0 bases; unmatched bases: 5. DNA of the CDR3: TGCGCCAGCAGACAGCGGGAAATCTCCTACGAGCAGTACTTC. Translated, it gives CASRQREISYEQYF.